This T cell receptor (beta chain) appears in the sequencing data of a study of blood T cell repertoires in COVID-19. Overall study context: COVID-19 samples collected from the United States, Italy and Spain covered acute and convalescent phases. Sources were T cells, B-cell-depleted T cells, or PBMCs; the material itself was cDNA or gDNA.

Authors' data handling: Reference gene primers were amplified, and this amplification served to estimate nucleated cell counts. Only in-frame clones appear in the TCRdb table, and some are missing; sequencing was by immunoSEQ multiplex PCR. Clonal size and the V and J genes are those of that table, whereas D and trimming came from the DNA. The data show some 46,000 clones, around 85% seen once. Recruited during active infection, patients (from Seattle) were subsequently followed longitudinally. The V gene lost 4 bases and the J gene lost 0 bases, with 10 bases spanning the gap. This CDR3 is 16 amino acids long. Germline loops: CDR1 LGHDT, CDR2 YNNKEL (reference sequence).

The TCR comes from a woman older than 75 with COVID-19, enrolled during active disease. The source material was peripheral blood. The J gene is TRBJ2-6, the V gene TRBV3-1 (or the pseudogene TRBV3-2); D not resolved. The DNA for the CDR3 is TGTGCCAGCAGCCCCAGGCCGACCTCTGGGGCCAACGTCCTGACTTTC. Translation: CASSPRPTSGANVLTF.